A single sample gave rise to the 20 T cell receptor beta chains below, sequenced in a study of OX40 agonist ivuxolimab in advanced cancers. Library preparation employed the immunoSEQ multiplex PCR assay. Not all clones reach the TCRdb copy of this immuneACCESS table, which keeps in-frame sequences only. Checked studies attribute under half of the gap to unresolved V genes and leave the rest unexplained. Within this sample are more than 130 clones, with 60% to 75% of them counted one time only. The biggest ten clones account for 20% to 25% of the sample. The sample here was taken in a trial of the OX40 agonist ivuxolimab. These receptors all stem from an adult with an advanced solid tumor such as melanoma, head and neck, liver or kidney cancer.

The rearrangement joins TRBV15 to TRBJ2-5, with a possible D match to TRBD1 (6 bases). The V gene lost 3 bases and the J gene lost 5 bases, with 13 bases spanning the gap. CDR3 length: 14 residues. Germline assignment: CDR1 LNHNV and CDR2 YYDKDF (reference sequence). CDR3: CATSRATGLETQYF. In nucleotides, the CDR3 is TGTGCCACCAGCAGGGCGACAGGTTTGGAGACCCAGTACTTC.

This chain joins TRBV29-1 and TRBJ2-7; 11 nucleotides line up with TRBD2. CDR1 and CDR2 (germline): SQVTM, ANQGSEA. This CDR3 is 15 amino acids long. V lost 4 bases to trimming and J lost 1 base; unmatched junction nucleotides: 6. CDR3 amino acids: CSVASLAGGSYEQYF. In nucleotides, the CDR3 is TGCAGCGTTGCCAGCCTAGCGGGAGGATCCTACGAGCAGTACTTC.

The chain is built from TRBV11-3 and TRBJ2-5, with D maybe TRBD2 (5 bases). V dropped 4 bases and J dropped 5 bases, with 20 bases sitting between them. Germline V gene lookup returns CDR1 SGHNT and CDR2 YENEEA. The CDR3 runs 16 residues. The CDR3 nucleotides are TGTGCCAGCAGCTCACTCCGGGATAAACGGTTGGAGACCCAGTACTTC. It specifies CASSSLRDKRLETQYF.

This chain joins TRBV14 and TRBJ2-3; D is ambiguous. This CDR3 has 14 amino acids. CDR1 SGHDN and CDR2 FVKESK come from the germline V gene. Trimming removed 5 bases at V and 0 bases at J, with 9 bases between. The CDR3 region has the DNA TGTGCCAGCAGCTCCCTTACTAGCACAGATACGCAGTATTTT. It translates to CASSSLTSTDTQYF. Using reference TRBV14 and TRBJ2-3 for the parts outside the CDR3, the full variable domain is EAGVTQFPSHSVIEKGQTVTLRCDPISGHDNLYWYRRVMGKEIKFLLHFVKESKQDESGMPNNRFLAERTGGTYSTLKVQPAELEDSGVYFCASSSLTSTDTQYFGPGTRLTVL.

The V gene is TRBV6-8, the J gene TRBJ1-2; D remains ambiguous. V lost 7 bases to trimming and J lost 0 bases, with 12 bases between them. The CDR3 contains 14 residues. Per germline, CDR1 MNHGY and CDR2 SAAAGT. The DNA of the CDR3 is TGTGCCAGCAAAATGGGAGGCGCTAACTATGGCTACACCTTC. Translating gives CASKMGGANYGYTF.

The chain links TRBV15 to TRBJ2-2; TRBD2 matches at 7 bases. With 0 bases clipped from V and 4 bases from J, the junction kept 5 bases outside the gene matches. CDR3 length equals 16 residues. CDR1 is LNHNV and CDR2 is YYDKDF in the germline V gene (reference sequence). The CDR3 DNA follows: TGTGCCACCAGCAGAGATGGAGGGAGGGTCACCGGGGAGCTGTTTTTT. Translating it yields CATSRDGGRVTGELFF. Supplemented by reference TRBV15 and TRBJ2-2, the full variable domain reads DAMVIQNPRYQVTQFGKPVTLSCSQTLNHNVMYWYQQKSSQAPKLLFHYYDKDFNNEADTPDNFQSRRPNTSFCFLDIRSPGLGDTAMYLCATSRDGGRVTGELFFGEGSRLTVL.

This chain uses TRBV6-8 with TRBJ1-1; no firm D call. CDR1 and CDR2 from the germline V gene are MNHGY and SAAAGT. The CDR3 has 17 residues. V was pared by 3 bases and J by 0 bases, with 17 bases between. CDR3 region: CASSYLSPAAMNTEAFF. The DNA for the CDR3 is TGTGCCAGCAGTTATCTATCCCCGGCAGCAATGAACACTGAAGCTTTCTTT.

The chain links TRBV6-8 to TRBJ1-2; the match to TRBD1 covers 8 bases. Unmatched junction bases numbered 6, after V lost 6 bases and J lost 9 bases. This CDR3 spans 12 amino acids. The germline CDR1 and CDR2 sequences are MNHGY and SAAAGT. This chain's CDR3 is CASSPGQGRYTF. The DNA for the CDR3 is TGTGCCAGCAGCCCCGGACAGGGTCGCTACACCTTC.

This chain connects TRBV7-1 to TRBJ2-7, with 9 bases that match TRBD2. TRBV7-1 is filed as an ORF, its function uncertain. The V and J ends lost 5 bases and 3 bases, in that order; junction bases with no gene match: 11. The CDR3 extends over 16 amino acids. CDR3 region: CASSALAGAIGYEQYF. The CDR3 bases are TGTGCCAGCAGCGCGTTAGCGGGAGCGATAGGCTACGAGCAGTACTTC.

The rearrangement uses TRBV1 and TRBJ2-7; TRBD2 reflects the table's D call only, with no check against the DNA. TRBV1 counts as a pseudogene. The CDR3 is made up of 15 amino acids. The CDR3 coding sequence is TGCGCCAGCAGCCAAGGTATGGGAGGAACTGACGAGCAGTACTTC. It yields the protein CASSQGMGGTDEQYF.

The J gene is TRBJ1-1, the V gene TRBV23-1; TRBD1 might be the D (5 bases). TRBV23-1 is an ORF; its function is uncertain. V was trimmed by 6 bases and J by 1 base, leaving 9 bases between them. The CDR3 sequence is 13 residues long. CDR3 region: CASSLGGNTEAFF. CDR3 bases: TGCGCCAGCAGCTTGGGGGGGAACACTGAAGCTTTCTTT.

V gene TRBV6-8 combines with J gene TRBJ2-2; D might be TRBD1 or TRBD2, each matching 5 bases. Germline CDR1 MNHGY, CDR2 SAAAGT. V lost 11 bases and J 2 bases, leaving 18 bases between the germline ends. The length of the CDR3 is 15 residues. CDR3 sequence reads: CASSDRDGNTGELFF. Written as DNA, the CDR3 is TGTGCCTCCTCCGACCGGGACGGTAACACCGGGGAGCTGTTTTTT.

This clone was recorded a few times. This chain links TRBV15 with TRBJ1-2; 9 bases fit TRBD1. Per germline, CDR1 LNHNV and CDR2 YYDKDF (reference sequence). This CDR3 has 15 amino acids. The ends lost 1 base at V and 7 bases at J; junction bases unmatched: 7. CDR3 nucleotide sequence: TGTGCCACCAGCAGAGGCGAACAGGGGGCTCGTGGCTACACCTTC. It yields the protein CATSRGEQGARGYTF.

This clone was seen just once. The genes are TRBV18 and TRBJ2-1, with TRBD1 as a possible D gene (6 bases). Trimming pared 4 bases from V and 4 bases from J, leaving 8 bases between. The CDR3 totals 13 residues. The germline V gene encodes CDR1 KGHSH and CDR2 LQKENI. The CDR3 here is CASSLGQYNEQFF. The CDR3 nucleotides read TGTGCCAGCTCACTAGGACAGTACAATGAGCAGTTCTTC.

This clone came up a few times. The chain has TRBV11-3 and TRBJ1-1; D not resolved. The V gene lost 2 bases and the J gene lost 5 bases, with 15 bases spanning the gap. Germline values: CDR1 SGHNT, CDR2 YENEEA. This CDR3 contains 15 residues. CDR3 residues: CASSLTVDRRTEAFF. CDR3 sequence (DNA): TGTGCCAGCAGCTTAACGGTGGACCGGCGGACTGAAGCTTTCTTT.

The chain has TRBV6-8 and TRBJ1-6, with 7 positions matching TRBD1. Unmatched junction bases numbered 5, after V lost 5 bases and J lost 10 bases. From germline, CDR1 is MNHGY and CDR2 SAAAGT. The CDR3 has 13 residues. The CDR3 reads CASSADRDSPLHF. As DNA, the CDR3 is TGTGCCAGCAGTGCCGACAGGGACTCACCCCTCCACTTT.

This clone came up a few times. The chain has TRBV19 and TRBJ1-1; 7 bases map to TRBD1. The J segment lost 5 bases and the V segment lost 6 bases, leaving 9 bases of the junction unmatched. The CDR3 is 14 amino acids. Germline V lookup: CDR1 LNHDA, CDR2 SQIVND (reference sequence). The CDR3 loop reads CASRASRGATEAFF. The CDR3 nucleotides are TGTGCCAGTAGAGCCTCCAGGGGGGCGACTGAAGCTTTCTTT.

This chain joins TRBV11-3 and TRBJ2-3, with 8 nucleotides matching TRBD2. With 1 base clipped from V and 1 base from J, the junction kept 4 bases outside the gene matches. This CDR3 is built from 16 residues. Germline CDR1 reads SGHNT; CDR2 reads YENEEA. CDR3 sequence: CASSLGSGVRTDTQYF. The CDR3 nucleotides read TGTGCCAGCAGCTTAGGTAGCGGGGTCCGCACAGATACGCAGTATTTT.

CDR3 region: CASSIEETPRKQHF. CDR3 DNA sequence: TGTGCCAGTAGTATAGAGGAGACACCACGGAAACAGCATTTT. The V call is TRBV19, the J call TRBJ1-5; D is unclear. V shed 0 bases and J shed 13 bases, with 16 bases lying between them. The germline V gene encodes CDR1 LNHDA and CDR2 SQIVND (reference sequence). This CDR3 is built from 14 residues.

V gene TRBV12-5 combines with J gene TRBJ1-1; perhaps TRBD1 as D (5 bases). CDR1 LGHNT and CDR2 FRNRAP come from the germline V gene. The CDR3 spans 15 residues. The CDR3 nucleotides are TGTGCCAGCACTCCCCCCGGGGCAGGAAAGACTGAAGCTTTCTTT. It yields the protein CASTPPGAGKTEAFF.